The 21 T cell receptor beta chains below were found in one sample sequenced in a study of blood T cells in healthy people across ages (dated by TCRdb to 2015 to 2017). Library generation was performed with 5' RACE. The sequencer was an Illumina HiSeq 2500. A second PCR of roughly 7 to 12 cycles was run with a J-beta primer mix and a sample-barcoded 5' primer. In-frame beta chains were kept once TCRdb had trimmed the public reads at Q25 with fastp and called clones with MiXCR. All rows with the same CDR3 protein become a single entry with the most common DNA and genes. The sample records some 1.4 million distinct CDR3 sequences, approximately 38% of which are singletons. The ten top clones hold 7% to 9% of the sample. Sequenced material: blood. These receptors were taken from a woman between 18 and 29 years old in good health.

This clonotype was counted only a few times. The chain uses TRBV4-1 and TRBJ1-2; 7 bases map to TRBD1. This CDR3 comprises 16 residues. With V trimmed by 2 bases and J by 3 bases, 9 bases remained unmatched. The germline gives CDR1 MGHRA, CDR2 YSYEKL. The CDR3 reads CASSQTGTDPYYGYTF. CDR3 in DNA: TGCGCCAGCAGCCAAACCGGGACAGACCCGTACTATGGCTACACCTTC.

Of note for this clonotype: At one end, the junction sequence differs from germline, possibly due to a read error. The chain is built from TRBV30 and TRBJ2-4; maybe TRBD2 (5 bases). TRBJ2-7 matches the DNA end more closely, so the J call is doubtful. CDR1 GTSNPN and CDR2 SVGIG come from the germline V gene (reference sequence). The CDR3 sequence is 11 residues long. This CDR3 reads CAGSRTYEQYF. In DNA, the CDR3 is TGTGCCGGGAGTAGGACCTACGAGCAGTACTTC.

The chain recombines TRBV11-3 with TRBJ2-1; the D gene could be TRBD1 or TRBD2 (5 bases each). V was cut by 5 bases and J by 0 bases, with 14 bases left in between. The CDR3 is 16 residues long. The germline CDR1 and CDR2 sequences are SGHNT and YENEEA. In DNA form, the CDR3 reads TGTGCCAGCAGCCCCGGGACCGAGAGCTCCTACAATGAGCAGTTCTTC. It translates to CASSPGTESSYNEQFF.

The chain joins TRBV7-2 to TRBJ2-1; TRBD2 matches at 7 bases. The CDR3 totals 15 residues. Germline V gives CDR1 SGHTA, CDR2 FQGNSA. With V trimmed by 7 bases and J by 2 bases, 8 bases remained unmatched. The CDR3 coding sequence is TGTGCCAGCAAAAAAGGTCTAGCGGCCTACAATGAGCAGTTCTTC. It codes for CASKKGLAAYNEQFF.

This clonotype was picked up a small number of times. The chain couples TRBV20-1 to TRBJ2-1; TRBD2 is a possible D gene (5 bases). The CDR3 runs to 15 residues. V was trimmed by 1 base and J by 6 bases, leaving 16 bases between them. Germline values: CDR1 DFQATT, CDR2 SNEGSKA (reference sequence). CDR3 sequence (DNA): TGCAGTGCTAGAGCCAACTACGGCGGAGGCAATGAGCAGTTCTTC. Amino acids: CSARANYGGGNEQFF.

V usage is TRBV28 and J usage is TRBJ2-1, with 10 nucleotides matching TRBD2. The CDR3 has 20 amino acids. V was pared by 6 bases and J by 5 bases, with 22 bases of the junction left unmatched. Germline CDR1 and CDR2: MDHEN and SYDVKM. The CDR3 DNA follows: TGTGCCAGCAGACCCTTCTCTAGCGGGGGTTTCCTTGGGGGAGACAATGAGCAGTTCTTC. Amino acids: CASRPFSSGGFLGGDNEQFF.

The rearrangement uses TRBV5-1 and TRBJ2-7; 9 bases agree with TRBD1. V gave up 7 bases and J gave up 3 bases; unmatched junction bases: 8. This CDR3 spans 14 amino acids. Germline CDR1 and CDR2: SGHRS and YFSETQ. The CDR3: CASGWGTGSYEQYF. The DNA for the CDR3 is TGCGCCAGCGGCTGGGGGACAGGGAGCTACGAGCAGTACTTC. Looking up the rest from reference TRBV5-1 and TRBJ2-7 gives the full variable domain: KAGVTQTPRYLIKTRGQQVTLSCSPISGHRSVSWYQQTPGQGLQFLFEYFSETQRNKGNFPGRFSGRQFSNSRSEMNVSTLELGDSALYLCASGWGTGSYEQYFGPGTRLTVT.

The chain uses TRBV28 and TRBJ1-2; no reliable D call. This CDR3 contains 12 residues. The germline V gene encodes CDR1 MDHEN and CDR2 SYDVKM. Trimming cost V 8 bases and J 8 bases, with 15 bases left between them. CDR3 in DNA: TGTGCCAGCGGTGGCGCGGTCTGGGGCTACACCTTC. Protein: CASGGAVWGYTF.

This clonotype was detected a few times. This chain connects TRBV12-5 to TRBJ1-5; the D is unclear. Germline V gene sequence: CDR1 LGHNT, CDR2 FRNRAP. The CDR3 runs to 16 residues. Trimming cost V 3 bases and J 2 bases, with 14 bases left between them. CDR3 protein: CASGFSLEEGNQPQHF. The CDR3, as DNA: TGTGCTAGTGGTTTCTCCCTTGAGGAGGGCAATCAGCCCCAGCATTTT.

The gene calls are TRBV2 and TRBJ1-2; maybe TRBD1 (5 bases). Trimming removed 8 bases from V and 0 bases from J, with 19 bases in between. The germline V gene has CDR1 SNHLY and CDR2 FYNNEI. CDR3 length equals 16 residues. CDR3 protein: CASLRGHLHPNYGYTF. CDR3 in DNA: TGTGCCAGCTTGCGGGGCCACCTCCACCCTAACTATGGCTACACCTTC.

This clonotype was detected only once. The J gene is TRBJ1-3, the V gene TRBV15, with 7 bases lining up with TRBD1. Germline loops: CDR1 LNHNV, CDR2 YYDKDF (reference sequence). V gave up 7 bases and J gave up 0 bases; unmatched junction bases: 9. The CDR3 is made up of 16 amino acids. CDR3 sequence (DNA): TGTGCCACCAACAGGGGCGGACAGTCCTCTGGAAACACCATATATTTT. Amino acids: CATNRGGQSSGNTIYF.

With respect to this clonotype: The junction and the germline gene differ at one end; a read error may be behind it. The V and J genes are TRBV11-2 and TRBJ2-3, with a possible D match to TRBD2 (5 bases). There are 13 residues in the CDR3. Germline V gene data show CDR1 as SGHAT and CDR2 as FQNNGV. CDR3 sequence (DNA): TGTGCCAGCAGCTTTGAGGGCACAGATATGCAGTATTTT. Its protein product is CASSFEGTDMQYF.

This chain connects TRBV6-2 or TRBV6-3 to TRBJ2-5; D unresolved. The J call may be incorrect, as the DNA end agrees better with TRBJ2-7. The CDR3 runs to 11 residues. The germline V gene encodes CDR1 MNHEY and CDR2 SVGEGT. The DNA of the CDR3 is TGTGCCAGCGGACCGAAATACGAGCAGTACTTC. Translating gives CASGPKYEQYF.

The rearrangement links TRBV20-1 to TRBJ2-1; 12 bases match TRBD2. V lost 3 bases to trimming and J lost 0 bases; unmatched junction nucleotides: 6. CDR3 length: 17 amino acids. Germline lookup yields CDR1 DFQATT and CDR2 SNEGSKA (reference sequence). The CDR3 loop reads CSASLGLAGSSYNEQFF. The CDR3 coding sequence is TGCAGTGCTAGCTTAGGACTAGCGGGAAGCTCCTACAATGAGCAGTTCTTC.

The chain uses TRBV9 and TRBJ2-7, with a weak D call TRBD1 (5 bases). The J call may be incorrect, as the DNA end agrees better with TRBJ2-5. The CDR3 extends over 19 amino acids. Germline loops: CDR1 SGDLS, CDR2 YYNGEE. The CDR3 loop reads CASSPGRYLYSRFFETQYF. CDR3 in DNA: TGTGCCAGCTCCCCAGGGCGATACTTATATAGTAGGTTTTTTGAGACCCAGTACTTC.

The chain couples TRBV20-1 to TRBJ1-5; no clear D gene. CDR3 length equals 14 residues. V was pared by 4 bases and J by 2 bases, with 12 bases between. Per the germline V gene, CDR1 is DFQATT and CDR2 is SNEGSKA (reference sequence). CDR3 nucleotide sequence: TGCAGTGCTAATCCACCCTCTGGCAATCAGCCCCAGCATTTT. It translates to CSANPPSGNQPQHF.

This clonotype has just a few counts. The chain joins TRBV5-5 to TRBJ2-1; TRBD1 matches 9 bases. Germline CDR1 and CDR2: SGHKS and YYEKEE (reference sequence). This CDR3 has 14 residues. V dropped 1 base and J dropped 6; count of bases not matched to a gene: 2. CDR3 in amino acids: CASSLKTGGNEQFF. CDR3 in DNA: TGTGCCAGCAGCTTGAAGACAGGGGGCAATGAGCAGTTCTTC.

CDR3 nucleotides: TGCGCCAGCAGCCAAGGGACAGGGATTATGACTGAAGCTTTCTTT. Protein: CASSQGTGIMTEAFF. The genes are TRBV4-1 and TRBJ1-1, with 8 bases that match TRBD1. The CDR3 covers 15 residues. Per germline, CDR1 MGHRA and CDR2 YSYEKL. V lost 1 base and J lost 5; bases outside the gene matches: 6.

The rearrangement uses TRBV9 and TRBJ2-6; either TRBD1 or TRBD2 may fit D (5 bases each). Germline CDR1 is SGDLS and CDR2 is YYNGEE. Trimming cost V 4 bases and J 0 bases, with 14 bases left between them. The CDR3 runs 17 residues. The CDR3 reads CASSPDLGTSGANVLTF. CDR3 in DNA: TGTGCCAGCAGCCCAGATCTGGGGACCTCTGGGGCCAACGTCCTGACTTTC. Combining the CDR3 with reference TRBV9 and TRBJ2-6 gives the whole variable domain DSGVTQTPKHLITATGQRVTLRCSPRSGDLSVYWYQQSLDQGLQFLIQYYNGEERAKGNILERFSAQQFPDLHSELNLSSLELGDSALYFCASSPDLGTSGANVLTFGAGSRLTVL.

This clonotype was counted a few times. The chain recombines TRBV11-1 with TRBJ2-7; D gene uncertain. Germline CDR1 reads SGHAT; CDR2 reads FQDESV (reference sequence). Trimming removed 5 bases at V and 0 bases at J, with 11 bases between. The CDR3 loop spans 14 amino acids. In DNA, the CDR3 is TGTGCCAGCAGCCCCGAGCTGCTCTCCTACGAGCAGTACTTC. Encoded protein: CASSPELLSYEQYF.

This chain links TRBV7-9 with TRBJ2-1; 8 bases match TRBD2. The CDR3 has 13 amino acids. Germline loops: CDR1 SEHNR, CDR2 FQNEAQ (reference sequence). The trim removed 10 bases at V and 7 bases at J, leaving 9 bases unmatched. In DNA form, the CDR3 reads TGTGCCATGGAGCGGGAGACGACGAATGAGCAGTTCTTC. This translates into CAMERETTNEQFF.